The rows below give T cell receptor beta chains drawn from one sample of a study of blood T cell repertoires in COVID-19. The protocol was immunoSEQ multiplex PCR, while the TCRdb copy is restricted to in-frame clones and leaves out a portion. This sample has hundreds of thousands of clones, with about nine tenths found just once. The material sequenced was peripheral blood. The receptors were gathered from a woman between 50 and 59 years old with COVID-19, enrolled during active disease. The CDR3 runs from the conserved cysteine through the conserved F or W. A D gene is named only where the DNA matches it firmly. Some rows have no size entry. The others give once, few or many, or a class for an expanded clone.

>TRBJ1-2|-|TRBV5-3|-
TGTGCCAGAAGCTGGGCTATTCGGGGGATTGGCTACACCTTC
CARSWAIRGIGYTF
>TRBJ2-2|few|TRBV18|TRBD1
TGTGCCAGCTCACCAAGACTCGATAGGACAGGGGTTGTCGGGGAGCTGTTTTTT
CASSPRLDRTGVVGELFF
>TRBJ2-7|-|TRBV7-8|TRBD1
TGTGCCAGCAGCTTCAGGGACAGGTTAACCTACGAGCAGTACTTC
CASSFRDRLTYEQYF
>TRBJ2-7|-|TRBV15|TRBD2
TGTGCCACCAGCAGAGATTTGGGGGGGACCTACGAGCAGTACTTC
CATSRDLGGTYEQYF
>TRBJ2-5|-|TRBV24-1|TRBD1
TGTGCCACCAGTGACCCAGACAGGGTTGGGGGAGAGACCCAGTACTTC
CATSDPDRVGGETQYF
>TRBJ2-3|-|TRBV27|-
TGTGCCAGCAGTGCCCGGGAAAGCACAGATACGCAGTATTTT
CASSARESTDTQYF
>TRBJ2-7|-|TRBV5-1|TRBD2
TGCGCCAGCCGTCTTAGCGGGGGGGGATACGACGAGCAGTACTTC
CASRLSGGGYDEQYF
>TRBJ1-5|-|TRBV2|TRBD1
TGTGCCAGCAGTCCTGGACAGGGCTTCAATCAGCCCCAGCATTTT
CASSPGQGFNQPQHF
>TRBJ2-5|-|TRBV19|TRBD1
TGTGCCAGTAGGGTACAGGGGGCGGGAGAGACCCAGTACTTC
CASRVQGAGETQYF
>TRBJ2-7|-|TRBV6-5|TRBD2
TGTGCCAGCAGCCCCCTAGCGGGGGGCTCCTACGAGCAGTACTTC
CASSPLAGGSYEQYF
>TRBJ2-5|-|TRBV29-1|TRBD2
TGCAGCGTCAGGACTAGCGGGGTTAAAGAGACCCAGTACTTC
CSVRTSGVKETQYF
>TRBJ2-5|once|TRBV29-1|-
TGCAGCGTTGAAGATAGTGGTCAAGAGACCCAGTACTTC
CSVEDSGQETQYF
>TRBJ1-2|-|TRBV7-2|TRBD1
TGTGCCAGCAGCTTAGTCGCGACAGGGAACTATGGCTACACCTTC
CASSLVATGNYGYTF
>TRBJ2-3|-|TRBV24-1|TRBD1
TGTGCCACCCTCGGACAGGGGTCAGATACGCAGTATTTT
CATLGQGSDTQYF
>TRBJ2-7|-|TRBV6-5|-
TGTGCCAGCAGTTCGGTAGCCGGGACTTCTCCGGGGGAGCAGTACTTC
CASSSVAGTSPGEQYF
>TRBJ1-1|once|TRBV14|-
TGTGCCAGCAGCCCTCCCGGGGGGCCTCAGAGGGCTGAAGCTTTCTTT
CASSPPGGPQRAEAFF
>TRBJ1-1|few|TRBV7-9|TRBD1
TGTGCCAGCAGCTTAATACAGGGGGATGGAGCTTTCTTT
CASSLIQGDGAFF
>TRBJ2-7|-|TRBV11-2|-
TGTGCCAGCAGCTTAGGGACAGACTACGAGCAGTACTTC
CASSLGTDYEQYF
>TRBJ2-1|-|TRBV5-1|TRBD2
TGCGCCAGCAGCTTGGAGCGGGAGGATGGTGAGCAGTTCTTC
CASSLEREDGEQFF
>TRBJ2-1|-|TRBV7-3|TRBD2
TGTGCCAGCAGCTTCTGGACTAGCGGGGGCCGGGGTGAGCAGTTCTTC
CASSFWTSGGRGEQFF
>TRBJ2-1|-|TRBV5-1|-
TGCGCCAGCAGCTTGGAGGACAGTTCCTACAATGAGCAGTTCTTC
CASSLEDSSYNEQFF
>TRBJ2-2|once|TRBV24-1|TRBD1
TGTGCCACCTGTGGCCCAGGGGGCACCGGGGAGCTGTTTTTT
CATCGPGGTGELFF
>TRBJ2-1|once|TRBV11-2|TRBD2
TGTGCCAGCAGCTTGGCTAGCGGGGGGGCCGATGAGCAGTTCTTC
CASSLASGGADEQFF
>TRBJ1-2|-|TRBV19|TRBD1
TGTGCCAGTAGTATAGACGCCCCGGGGGACAGCGCCAGTAACTATGGCTACACCTTC
CASSIDAPGDSASNYGYTF